Below, 8 T cell receptor beta chains from the same sample are listed, as sequenced in a study of regulatory T cells in long-lasting Graves disease. Time point in this sample: persistent/refractory GD, antithyroid drugs over 5 years with positive TRAb. The TCR library was prepared using RNA isolated from PBMCs. With iRepertoire HTBI primers and Arm-PCR of CDR3 regions, TCR beta libraries were built. TCRdb recomputed calls from the multiplex PCR reads with MiXCR, one row per CDR3 protein. The sample lists 400,000 to 500,000 distinct CDR3 sequences; less than 25% were seen once. The sequenced sample was peripheral blood mononuclear cells (PBMCs), obtained when the disease was refractory, from a patient treated with antithyroid drugs. The origin of the receptors is a female donor with Graves disease.

This clonotype appeared a few times. This rearrangement joins TRBV28 to TRBJ2-7; D is perhaps TRBD2 (5 bases). The CDR3 extends over 16 amino acids. Trimming stripped 3 bases from V and 2 bases from J, with 17 bases between. Germline V gene data show CDR1 as MDHEN and CDR2 as SYDVKM. The CDR3 nucleotides are TGTGCCAGCAGTTTTTCCGGACTCAACCACCCCTACGAGCAGTACTTC. Translated, it gives CASSFSGLNHPYEQYF.

In this sample, this clonotype turned up many times. The V gene is TRBV7-9, the J gene TRBJ2-7, with 7 bases lining up with TRBD1. The CDR3 contains 13 residues. The germline V gene encodes CDR1 SEHNR and CDR2 FQNEAQ (reference sequence). With V trimmed by 4 bases and J by 2 bases, 2 bases remained unmatched. The CDR3 bases are TGTGCCAGCAGCTCGGGACAGACCTACGAGCAGTACTTC. Amino acid sequence: CASSSGQTYEQYF.

In this sample, this clonotype turned up a few times. V and J are TRBV10-3 and TRBJ2-2, with D possibly matching TRBD2 (6 bases). The CDR3 runs to 16 residues. Germline CDR1 ENHRY, CDR2 SYGVKD. V lost 4 bases and J 0 bases, leaving 12 bases between the germline ends. The CDR3 region is CAISGPGAPNTGELFF. CDR3 nucleotide sequence: TGTGCCATCAGTGGTCCGGGAGCCCCGAACACCGGGGAGCTGTTTTTT.

The rearrangement uses TRBV5-1 and TRBJ2-1; D could derive from TRBD1 or TRBD2 (5 bases each). V lost 0 bases, J lost 4 bases, and 11 bases lay in between. This CDR3 contains 15 residues. The germline gives CDR1 SGHRS, CDR2 YFSETQ. CDR3 region: CASSLEAREYNEQFF. The CDR3 region has the DNA TGCGCCAGCAGCTTGGAGGCCAGGGAGTACAATGAGCAGTTCTTC.

This clonotype was counted many times. The CDR3 reads CASSPGGRQPQHF. The CDR3 DNA reads TGTGCCAGCAGTCCTGGGGGCAGGCAGCCCCAGCATTTT. J is TRBJ1-5 and V is TRBV12-3 or TRBV12-4; TRBD1 might be the D (6 bases). This CDR3 has 13 residues. Trimming removed 5 bases from V and 7 bases from J, with 12 bases in between.

The chain recombines TRBV18 with TRBJ2-6; D remains ambiguous. The V end lost 2 bases, the J end lost 4 bases, and 3 bases lay between the germline ends. Germline assignment: CDR1 KGHSH and CDR2 LQKENI. This CDR3 region has 13 residues. CDR3 in amino acids: CASSPNGANVLTF. CDR3 DNA sequence: TGTGCCAGCTCACCAAACGGGGCCAACGTCCTGACTTTC.

In this sample, this clonotype turned up many times. This sequence joins TRBV28 and TRBJ2-5; 8 bases align to TRBD1. Germline V lookup: CDR1 MDHEN, CDR2 SYDVKM. With 3 bases clipped from V and 5 bases from J, the junction kept 5 bases outside the gene matches. The CDR3 contains 14 residues. The CDR3 sequence is CASSFRGRWETQYF. CDR3 nucleotides: TGTGCCAGCAGTTTCAGGGGGCGCTGGGAGACCCAGTACTTC.

The sample holds many counts of this clonotype. The chain employs TRBV27 and TRBJ2-7; D uncertain. The V end lost 2 bases, the J end lost 5 bases, and 7 bases lay between the germline ends. This CDR3 spans 12 amino acids. Germline CDR1 is MNHEY and CDR2 is SMNVEV (reference sequence). DNA of the CDR3: TGTGCCAGCAGTTTAAGTGGGAACGAGCAGTACTTC. Protein product: CASSLSGNEQYF.